This T cell receptor (beta chain) was found in a study of T-cell memory formation after mild COVID-19. Study at large: Most TCR clusters belonged to a single donor. Study-level results: Prior to infection, memory already included some responding clones, suggesting cross-reactive memory joined. Those CD4+ clones that contracted were mainly in CM and EM (CD8+ ones in EMRA).

Comments on this clonotype: What it binds is unknown.

Constant-segment primers were used for 5'RACE, and the resulting TCR alpha and TCR beta cDNA libraries carried sample barcodes and UMIs. Each CDR3 protein gets one entry after TCRdb re-called the 5' RACE reads with MiXCR. The sample contains roughly 620,000 distinct CDR3 sequences, roughly 18% of which appear only once. Trimming cost V 1 base and J 5 bases; bases outside gene matches: 3. Germline values: CDR1 SGHRS, CDR2 YFSETQ. There are 15 residues in the CDR3. This chain connects TRBV5-1 to TRBJ2-5; 12 nucleotides align to TRBD2. The sample comprised PBMCs or a T cell subset sorted from them (not recorded which). The clonotype comes from an adult woman who had mild COVID-19 (a few samples of this study predate the infection). Cell type and time point are not known. The CDR3 DNA reads TGCGCCAGCAGCTTGACCCTAGCGGGGGGGGAGACCCAGTACTTC. Translated: CASSLTLAGGETQYF.